One and the same sample provided the 25 T cell receptor beta chains below, sequenced in a study of patients and donors after allogeneic stem cell transplantation. TCRdb independently ran MiXCR on the RT-PCR reads; one entry per CDR3 protein. The data hold about 230,000 distinct CDR3 sequences, with approximately 14% observed a single time. Sequenced input: blood, either unsorted or a sorted T cell fraction (not recorded which). Every receptor here comes from a human donor who was either an allogeneic HSCT recipient or a stem cell or donor lymphocyte infusion donor (not recorded which). It is not recorded whose cells these are; they may come from a transplant donor.

The chain links TRBV7-9 to TRBJ2-6; 9 positions match TRBD1. Germline V lookup: CDR1 SEHNR, CDR2 FQNEAQ (reference sequence). J gave up 2 bases and V 2 bases, and 1 base lay outside the gene matches. This CDR3 has 16 residues. The CDR3 coding sequence is TGTGCCAGCAGCTTATGGACAGGGGCTGGGGCCAACGTCCTGACTTTC. It specifies CASSLWTGAGANVLTF. Full variable domain (missing parts from reference TRBV7-9 and TRBJ2-6): DTGVSQNPRHKITKRGQNVTFRCDPISEHNRLYWYRQTLGQGPEFLTYFQNEAQLEKSRLLSDRFSAERPKGSFSTLEIQRTEQGDSAMYLCASSLWTGAGANVLTFGAGSRLTVL.

The chain couples TRBV7-6 to TRBJ2-7; 14 nucleotides line up with TRBD2. Germline assignment: CDR1 SGHVS and CDR2 FNYEAQ. This CDR3 has 16 amino acids. The V gene end was trimmed by 0 bases and the J gene end by 5 bases; junction bases not matched to a gene: 3. The CDR3 loop reads CASSLARLAGGDEQYF. CDR3 nucleotide sequence: TGTGCCAGCAGCTTAGCGCGACTAGCGGGGGGGGACGAGCAGTACTTC.

This clonotype was recorded many times. The chain couples TRBV7-8 to TRBJ2-7, with D perhaps TRBD1 (8 bases). V lost 1 base to trimming and J lost 1 base, with 17 bases between them. Per germline, CDR1 SGHVS and CDR2 FQNEAQ. The CDR3 extends over 17 amino acids. In nucleotides, the CDR3 is TGTGCCAGCAGCTTAGGGGAGGGACAGGCCCGTTCCTACGAGCAGTACTTC. This sequence encodes CASSLGEGQARSYEQYF.

This chain uses TRBV12-3 or TRBV12-4 with TRBJ1-5; no reliable D call. The germline V and J ends were trimmed by 7 bases and 0 bases, with 10 bases remaining between them. The length of the CDR3 is 14 residues. The CDR3 protein is CASNREGSNQPQHF. CDR3 nucleotides: TGTGCCAGCAACCGAGAGGGTAGCAATCAGCCCCAGCATTTT.

The chain recombines TRBV6-1 with TRBJ2-7, with D maybe TRBD1 (6 bases). The CDR3 has 16 residues. V lost 4 bases and J 6 bases, leaving 22 bases between the germline ends. Germline CDR1 and CDR2: MNHNS and SASEGT. The CDR3 DNA reads as TGTGCCAGCAGTGCTCTAGTCCGAACACAGGGATCCGAGCAGTACTTC. As protein: CASSALVRTQGSEQYF.

The V and J genes are TRBV7-9 and TRBJ1-1, with TRBD1 as a possible D gene (5 bases). Between the trimmed V and J ends, which lost 5 bases and 5 bases, there was a span of 15 bases. The CDR3 length is 14 residues. CDR1 is SEHNR and CDR2 is FQNEAQ in the germline V gene (reference sequence). The CDR3 here is CASSEAGKVTEAFF. The CDR3 DNA follows: TGTGCCAGCAGCGAGGCAGGGAAGGTTACTGAAGCTTTCTTT.

This clonotype was found a few times. J is TRBJ1-6 and V is TRBV7-9; D unclear. The germline gives CDR1 SEHNR, CDR2 FQNEAQ (reference sequence). With 3 bases removed from V and 1 base from J, the gap between germline ends came to 7 bases. The CDR3 consists of 15 residues. The CDR3 region is CASSLGNSYNSPLHF. For the CDR3, the DNA is TGTGCCAGCAGCTTGGGCAATTCCTATAATTCACCCCTCCACTTT.

The rearrangement joins TRBV7-8 to TRBJ2-6, with 9 positions matching TRBD2. The J segment lost 2 bases and the V segment lost 5 bases, leaving 13 bases of the junction unmatched. CDR1 and CDR2 (germline): SGHVS, FQNEAQ. CDR3 length: 19 residues. The CDR3 sequence: CASSPRGRGGAAGANVLTF. Written as DNA, the CDR3 is TGTGCCAGCAGCCCTAGAGGTCGCGGGGGGGCCGCTGGGGCCAACGTCCTGACTTTC.

This clonotype showed up just a few times. This CDR3 reads CASSLDRGAHTGELFF. The CDR3 bases are TGTGCCAGCAGCTTGGACAGGGGGGCGCACACCGGGGAGCTGTTTTTT. V is TRBV5-6 and J is TRBJ2-2; 8 positions match TRBD1. The germline V gene has CDR1 SGHDT and CDR2 YYEEEE. The CDR3 consists of 16 residues. J gave up 3 bases and V 0 bases, and 4 bases lay outside the gene matches. Variable domain in full (rest from reference TRBV5-6 and TRBJ2-2): DAGVTQSPTHLIKTRGQQVTLRCSPKSGHDTVSWYQQALGQGPQFIFQYYEEEERQRGNFPDRFSGHQFPNYSSELNVNALLLGDSALYLCASSLDRGAHTGELFFGEGSRLTVL.

This clonotype occurred many times. The CDR3 is CSARKILATGELFF. CDR3 bases: TGCAGTGCTAGAAAAATTCTAGCTACCGGGGAGCTGTTTTTT. This sequence joins TRBV20-1 and TRBJ2-2, with D perhaps matching TRBD2 (5 bases). Germline V CDR1 and CDR2: DFQATT, SNEGSKA (reference sequence). The V gene lost 2 bases and the J gene lost 5 bases, with 12 bases spanning the gap. The CDR3 spans 14 residues.

This clonotype was detected many times. At one of its ends the junction is not consistent with the germline gene, which may arise from a read error. The genes are TRBV6-5 and TRBJ1-2, with D possibly being TRBD1 (5 bases). There are 12 residues in the CDR3. Looked up from germline, CDR1 is MNHEY and CDR2 is SVGAGI. CDR3 DNA sequence: TGTGCCAGCTCAAGGGAGGGGTACGAACTGGCCTTC. Its protein is CASSREGYELAF.

V is TRBV7-9 and J is TRBJ1-1; 10 bases align to TRBD1. V lost 4 bases and J lost 7; bases outside the gene matches: 0. This CDR3 contains 12 residues. The germline CDR1 and CDR2 sequences are SEHNR and FQNEAQ (reference sequence). The CDR3 region has the DNA TGTGCCAGCAGCTGGGACAGGGGTGAAGCTTTCTTT. This translates into CASSWDRGEAFF.

This clonotype was observed a few times. The chain links TRBV27 to TRBJ1-4, with 9 bases that match TRBD1. V was pared by 3 bases and J by 8 bases, with 4 bases of the junction left unmatched. Germline lookup yields CDR1 MNHEY and CDR2 SMNVEV (reference sequence). CDR3 size: 14 residues. This CDR3 is CASSFTGGEEKLFF. The DNA of the CDR3 is TGTGCCAGCAGTTTTACAGGGGGCGAAGAAAAACTGTTTTTT.

The sample holds many counts of this clonotype. The V and J genes are TRBV7-2 and TRBJ2-7; D possibly corresponds to TRBD1 (7 bases). CDR1 and CDR2 from the germline V gene are SGHTA and FQGNSA. CDR3 size: 16 residues. V was clipped by 1 base and J by 0 bases, with 13 bases between them. The CDR3 reads CASSLGGTANSYEQYF. The DNA of the CDR3 is TGTGCCAGCAGCTTAGGCGGGACAGCCAACTCCTACGAGCAGTACTTC.

This clonotype was detected only a few times. This sequence joins TRBV5-5 and TRBJ1-2; D might be TRBD1 (6 bases). This CDR3 region has 14 residues. V lost 4 bases and J lost 8, with 18 bases in between. Germline CDR1 SGHKS, CDR2 YYEKEE (reference sequence). CDR3 DNA: TGTGCCAGCAGCGTAACAGGGAGTAAGGGCGGCTACACCTTC. This encodes CASSVTGSKGGYTF.

In this sample, this clonotype turned up many times. The chain uses TRBV5-1 and TRBJ1-1; D unclear. Trimming cost V 4 bases and J 8 bases, with 9 bases left between them. Germline V gene sequence: CDR1 SGHRS, CDR2 YFSETQ. This CDR3 spans 11 amino acids. The DNA of the CDR3 is TGCGCCAGCAGCCTAGGGTCGGAAGCTTTCTTT. Translation gives CASSLGSEAFF.

In this sample, this clonotype turned up many times. This rearrangement joins TRBV6-1 to TRBJ2-1, with 7 bases fitting TRBD1. Trimming at V came to 5 bases and at J to 9 bases, leaving 16 bases not matched to a gene. Germline CDR1 MNHNS, CDR2 SASEGT. The CDR3 consists of 16 residues. DNA of the CDR3: TGTGCCAGCAGTCCACCCCCACCGCTGACAGGGACTGAGCAGTTCTTC. Encoded protein: CASSPPPPLTGTEQFF.

The chain combines TRBV19 with TRBJ1-4; no definite D call. Trimming removed 6 bases at V and 3 bases at J, with 11 bases between. CDR1 and CDR2 (germline): LNHDA, SQIVND (reference sequence). The CDR3 extends over 14 amino acids. In DNA form, the CDR3 reads TGTGCCAGTAGAAAGGACCCAGCTAATGAAAAACTGTTTTTT. It is translated as CASRKDPANEKLFF.

This chain uses TRBV4-3 with TRBJ2-7; no definite D call. In germline, CDR1 is LGHNA, CDR2 YSLEER. Between the trimmed V and J ends, which lost 0 bases and 12 bases, there was a span of 15 bases. The CDR3 length is 13 residues. CDR3 amino acids: CASSQDRHTSVYF. DNA of the CDR3: TGCGCCAGCAGCCAAGATCGTCACACCTCGGTGTACTTC.

In this sample, this clonotype turned up many times. This chain uses TRBV20-1 with TRBJ1-1; no clear D. Germline V gene lookup returns CDR1 DFQATT and CDR2 SNEGSKA (reference sequence). The CDR3 is made up of 14 amino acids. V lost 1 base and J 2 bases, leaving 11 bases between the germline ends. The CDR3 bases are TGCAGTGCTAGAGGAAGCCGGGGAAACACTGAAGCTTTCTTT. Its protein is CSARGSRGNTEAFF.

This clonotype was recorded a few times. This chain uses TRBV12-3 or TRBV12-4 with TRBJ2-7; weak D call: TRBD2 (7 bases). Trimming took off 8 bases at V and 6 bases at J, with 17 bases between the two ends. This CDR3 has 13 amino acids. The CDR3 sequence is CASSNRGGGEQYF. CDR3 DNA sequence: TGTGCCAGCTCCAATCGCGGGGGCGGCGAGCAGTACTTC.

The chain has TRBV30 and TRBJ1-1; D might be TRBD1 (6 bases). CDR1 GTSNPN and CDR2 SVGIG come from the germline V gene (reference sequence). V gave up 4 bases and J gave up 4 bases, with 13 bases separating them. This CDR3 contains 13 residues. CDR3 coding DNA: TGTGCCTGGACGAGGGGGGCCGGCACTGAAGCTTTCTTT. This translates into CAWTRGAGTEAFF.

This clonotype occurred many times. V gene TRBV29-1 combines with J gene TRBJ1-4; D not certain. The CDR3 covers 12 residues. Germline lookup yields CDR1 SQVTM and CDR2 ANQGSEA. V gave up 7 bases and J gave up 5 bases, with 11 bases separating them. DNA for the CDR3: TGCAGCGCTGGGTCCCTAAATGAAAAACTGTTTTTT. Translating it yields CSAGSLNEKLFF.

This clonotype was picked up many times. The V gene is TRBV20-1, the J gene TRBJ1-5; 12 nucleotides line up with TRBD1. CDR3 length: 13 amino acids. Per germline, CDR1 DFQATT and CDR2 SNEGSKA (reference sequence). The trim removed 5 bases at V and 7 bases at J, leaving 3 bases unmatched. The CDR3 protein is CSAPGTGGQPQHF. The CDR3 bases are TGCAGTGCTCCCGGGACAGGGGGCCAGCCCCAGCATTTT.

This clonotype was observed once. The gene calls are TRBV12-3 or TRBV12-4 and TRBJ1-5; D might be TRBD1 (6 bases). This CDR3 comprises 14 residues. V was shortened by 3 bases and J by 6 bases, with 12 bases between the two germline ends. DNA of the CDR3: TGTGCCAGCAGTTTCTGGGGGGGCTTTCAGCCCCAGCATTTT. Encoded protein: CASSFWGGFQPQHF.